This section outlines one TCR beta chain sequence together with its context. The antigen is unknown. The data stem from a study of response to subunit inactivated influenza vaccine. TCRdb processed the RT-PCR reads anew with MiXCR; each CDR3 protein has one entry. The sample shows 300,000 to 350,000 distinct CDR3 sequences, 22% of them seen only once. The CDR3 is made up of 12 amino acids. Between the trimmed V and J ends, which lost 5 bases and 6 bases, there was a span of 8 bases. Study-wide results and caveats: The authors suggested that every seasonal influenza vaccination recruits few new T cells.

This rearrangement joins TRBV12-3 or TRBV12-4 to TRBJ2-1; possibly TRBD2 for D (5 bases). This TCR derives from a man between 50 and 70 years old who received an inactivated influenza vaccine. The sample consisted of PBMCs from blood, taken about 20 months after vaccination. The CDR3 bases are TGTGCCAGCAGTCCCCTAGCCAATGAGCAGTTCTTC. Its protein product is CASSPLANEQFF.